This TCR beta chain was sequenced in a study of blood T cell repertoires in COVID-19. On the study more broadly: Acute and convalescent COVID-19 specimens originated in the United States, Italy and Spain. In each case, the material was cDNA or gDNA derived from T cells, B-cell-depleted T cells, or PBMCs.

Authors' methods: Reference gene primer amplification in the assay estimated nucleated cell counts. Produced via immunoSEQ multiplex PCR; TCRdb's table is partial and in-frame only. The V and J calls and clone size are taken from that table; D and trimming were inferred from the DNA. The sample holds about 18,000 clones, just under 90% seen once. The CDR3 runs to 11 residues. CDR1 is SGHTA and CDR2 is FQGNSA in the germline V gene. The ends were cut back, 5 bases at V and 4 bases at J, with 3 bases in the middle. This clone came up once. This clonotype was obtained from a human donor in a cohort sampled during active COVID-19. Material for sequencing was peripheral blood. The chain is built from TRBV7-2 and TRBJ2-1, with D uncertain. The CDR3 region is CASSVYNEQFF. The CDR3 region has the DNA TGTGCCAGCAGCGTATACAATGAGCAGTTCTTC.